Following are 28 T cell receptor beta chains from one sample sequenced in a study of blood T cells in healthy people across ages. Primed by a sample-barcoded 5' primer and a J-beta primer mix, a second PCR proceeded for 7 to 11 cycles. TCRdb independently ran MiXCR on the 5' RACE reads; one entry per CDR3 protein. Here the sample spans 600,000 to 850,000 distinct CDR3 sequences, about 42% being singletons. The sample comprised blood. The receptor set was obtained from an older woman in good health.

This CDR3 reads CASSSPGGRTAQDTQYF. The CDR3 bases are TGTGCCAGCAGCTCCCCGGGGGGGCGAACGGCACAAGATACGCAGTATTTT. The chain recombines TRBV7-2 with TRBJ2-3; TRBD2 matches 8 bases. The CDR3 runs 17 residues. Germline V gene sequence: CDR1 SGHTA, CDR2 FQGNSA. J lost 5 bases, V lost 4 bases, and 14 bases had no gene match.

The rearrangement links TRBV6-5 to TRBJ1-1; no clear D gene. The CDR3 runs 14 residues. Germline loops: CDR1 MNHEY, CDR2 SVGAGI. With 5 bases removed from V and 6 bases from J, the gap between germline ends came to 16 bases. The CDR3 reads CASSVTQNRAEAFF. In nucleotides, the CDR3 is TGTGCCAGCAGTGTCACCCAAAATAGAGCTGAAGCTTTCTTT.

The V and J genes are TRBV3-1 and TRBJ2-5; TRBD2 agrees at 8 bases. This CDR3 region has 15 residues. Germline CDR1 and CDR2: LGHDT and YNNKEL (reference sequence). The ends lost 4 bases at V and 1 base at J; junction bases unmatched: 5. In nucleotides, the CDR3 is TGTGCCAGCAGCCGTAGCGGGACCACCCAAGAGACCCAGTACTTC. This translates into CASSRSGTTQETQYF.

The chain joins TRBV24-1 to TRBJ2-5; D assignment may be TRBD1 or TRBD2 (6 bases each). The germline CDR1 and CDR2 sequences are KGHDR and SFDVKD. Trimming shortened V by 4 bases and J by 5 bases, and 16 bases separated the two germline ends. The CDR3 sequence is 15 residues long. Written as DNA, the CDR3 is TGTGCCACCAGTGAGCGGGACACTAGGGGGGAGACCCAGTACTTC. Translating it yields CATSERDTRGETQYF.

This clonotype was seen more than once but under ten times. The CDR3 DNA sequence: TGTGCCAGCAGTGAAATGCGCGACGATGAGTACTTC. This sequence encodes CASSEMRDDEYF. This chain connects TRBV6-1 to TRBJ2-4, with unresolved D. This CDR3 has 12 amino acids. V was clipped by 2 bases and J by 14 bases, with 13 bases between them. Germline values: CDR1 MNHNS, CDR2 SASEGT.

CDR3 region: CASSPRPGINEKLFF. The CDR3 nucleotides read TGTGCCAGCAGCCCCAGACCGGGAATCAATGAAAAACTGTTTTTT. This chain joins TRBV7-2 and TRBJ1-4; unclear D gene. The CDR3 has 15 residues. Trimming took 5 bases from V and 5 from J, leaving 15 bases between them. CDR1 and CDR2 from the germline V gene are SGHTA and FQGNSA.

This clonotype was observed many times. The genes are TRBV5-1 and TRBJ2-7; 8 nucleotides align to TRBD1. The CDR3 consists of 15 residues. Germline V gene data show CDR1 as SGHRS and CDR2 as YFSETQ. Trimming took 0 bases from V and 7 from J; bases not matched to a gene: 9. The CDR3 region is CASSLVTGTGGEQYF. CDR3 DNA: TGCGCCAGCAGCTTGGTTACCGGGACAGGAGGGGAGCAGTACTTC.

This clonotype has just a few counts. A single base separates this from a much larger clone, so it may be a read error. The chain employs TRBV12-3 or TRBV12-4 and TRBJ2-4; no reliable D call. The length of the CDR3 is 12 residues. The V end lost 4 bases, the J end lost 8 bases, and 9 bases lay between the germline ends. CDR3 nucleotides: TGTGCCAGCAGTTCCGGCAGTTACATTCAGTACTTC. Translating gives CASSSGSYIQYF.

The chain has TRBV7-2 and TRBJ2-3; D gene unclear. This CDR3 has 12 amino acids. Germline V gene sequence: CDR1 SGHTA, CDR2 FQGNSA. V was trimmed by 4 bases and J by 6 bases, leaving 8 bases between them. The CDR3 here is CASSWEVDTQYF. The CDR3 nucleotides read TGTGCCAGCAGCTGGGAAGTCGATACGCAGTATTTT.

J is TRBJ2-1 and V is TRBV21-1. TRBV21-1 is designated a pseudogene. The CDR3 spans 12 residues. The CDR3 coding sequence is TGTGCCAGCAGCAAAAGGTTGACAGAGCAGTTCTTC. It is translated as CASSKRLTEQFF.

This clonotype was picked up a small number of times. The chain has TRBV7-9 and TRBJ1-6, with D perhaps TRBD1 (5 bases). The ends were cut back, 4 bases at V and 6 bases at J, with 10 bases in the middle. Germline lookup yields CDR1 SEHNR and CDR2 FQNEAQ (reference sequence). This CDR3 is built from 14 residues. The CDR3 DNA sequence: TGTGCCAGCAGCTCTGGGGCGTTTAATTCACCCCTCCACTTT. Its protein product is CASSSGAFNSPLHF.

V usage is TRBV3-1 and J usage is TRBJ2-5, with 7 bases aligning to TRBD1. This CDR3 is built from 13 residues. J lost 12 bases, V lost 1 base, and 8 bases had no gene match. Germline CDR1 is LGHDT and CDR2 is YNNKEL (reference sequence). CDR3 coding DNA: TGTGCCAGCAGCCAAGCCGCGACAGGGCGGAAGTACTTC. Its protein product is CASSQAATGRKYF.

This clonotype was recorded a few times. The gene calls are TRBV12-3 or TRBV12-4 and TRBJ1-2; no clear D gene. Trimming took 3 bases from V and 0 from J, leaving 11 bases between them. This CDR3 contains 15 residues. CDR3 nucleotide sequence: TGTGCCAGCAGTTTTTCCTACACCGCTAACTATGGCTACACCTTC. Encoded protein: CASSFSYTANYGYTF.

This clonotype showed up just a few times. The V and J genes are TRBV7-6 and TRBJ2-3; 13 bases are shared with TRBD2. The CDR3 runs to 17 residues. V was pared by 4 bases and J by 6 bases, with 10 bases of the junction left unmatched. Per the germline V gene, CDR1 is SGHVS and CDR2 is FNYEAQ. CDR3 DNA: TGTGCCAGCAGCTCCTTACTAGCGGGGGGGCCGGGTGATACGCAGTATTTT. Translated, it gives CASSSLLAGGPGDTQYF.

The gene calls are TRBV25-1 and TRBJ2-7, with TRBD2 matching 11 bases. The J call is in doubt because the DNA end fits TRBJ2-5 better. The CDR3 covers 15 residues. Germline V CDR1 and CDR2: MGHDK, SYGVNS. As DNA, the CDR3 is TGTGCCAGCAACCCTGTGGGACTAGCGGAAGCGACCCAGTACTTC. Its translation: CASNPVGLAEATQYF.

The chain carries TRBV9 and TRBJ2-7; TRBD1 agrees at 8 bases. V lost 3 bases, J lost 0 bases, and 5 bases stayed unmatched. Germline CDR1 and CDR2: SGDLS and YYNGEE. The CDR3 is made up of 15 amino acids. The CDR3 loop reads CASSGLGQGSYEQYF. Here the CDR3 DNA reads TGTGCCAGCAGCGGACTTGGACAGGGCTCCTACGAGCAGTACTTC.

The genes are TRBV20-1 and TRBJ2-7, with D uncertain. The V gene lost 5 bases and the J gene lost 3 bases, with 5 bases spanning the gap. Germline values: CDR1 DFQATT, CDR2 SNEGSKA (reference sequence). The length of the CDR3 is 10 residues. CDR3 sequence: CSAQDYEQYF. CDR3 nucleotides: TGCAGTGCTCAAGACTACGAGCAGTACTTC.

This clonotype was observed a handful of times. The DNA of the CDR3 is TGTGCCAGCAGTGTAGGGCCTGCACTTGAGCAGTACTTC. It yields the protein CASSVGPALEQYF. The J gene is TRBJ2-7, the V gene TRBV12-3 or TRBV12-4; no reliable D call. This CDR3 comprises 13 residues. Trimming stripped 5 bases from V and 7 bases from J, with 15 bases between.

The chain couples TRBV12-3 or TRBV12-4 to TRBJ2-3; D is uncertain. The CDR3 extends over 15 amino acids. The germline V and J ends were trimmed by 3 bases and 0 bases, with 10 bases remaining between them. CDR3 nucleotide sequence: TGTGCCAGCAGTTTCCTCAGAACTAGCACAGATACGCAGTATTTT. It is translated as CASSFLRTSTDTQYF.

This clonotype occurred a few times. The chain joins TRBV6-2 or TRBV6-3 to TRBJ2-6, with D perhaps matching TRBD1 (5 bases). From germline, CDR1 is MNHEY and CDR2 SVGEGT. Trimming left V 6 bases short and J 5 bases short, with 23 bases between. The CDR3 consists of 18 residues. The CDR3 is CASSSIVPDINRANVLTF. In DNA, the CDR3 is TGTGCCAGCAGCAGCATTGTCCCGGACATTAACAGGGCCAACGTCCTGACTTTC.

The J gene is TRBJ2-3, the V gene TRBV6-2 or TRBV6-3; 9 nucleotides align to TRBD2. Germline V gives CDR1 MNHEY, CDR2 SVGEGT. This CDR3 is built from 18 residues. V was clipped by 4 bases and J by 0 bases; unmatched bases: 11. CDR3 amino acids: CASSSTTLTSGSTDTQYF. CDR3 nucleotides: TGTGCCAGCAGTTCGACTACCCTGACTAGCGGCAGCACAGATACGCAGTATTTT.

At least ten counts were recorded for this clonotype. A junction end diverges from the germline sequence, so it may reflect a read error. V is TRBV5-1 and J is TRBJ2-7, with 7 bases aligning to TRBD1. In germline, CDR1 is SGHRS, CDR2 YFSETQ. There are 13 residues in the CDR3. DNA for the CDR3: TGTGCCAGCAGTTTGGACAGGACCTACGAGCAGTACTTC. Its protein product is CASSLDRTYEQYF.

CDR3 residues: CASSLLGTASYNEQFF. The CDR3 region has the DNA TGCGCCAGCAGCTTGTTGGGGACGGCCTCCTACAATGAGCAGTTCTTC. The chain links TRBV5-1 to TRBJ2-1; tentatively, D is TRBD1 or TRBD2 (5 bases each). The V end lost 1 base, the J end lost 0 bases, and 11 bases lay between the germline ends. This CDR3 spans 16 amino acids. The germline gives CDR1 SGHRS, CDR2 YFSETQ.

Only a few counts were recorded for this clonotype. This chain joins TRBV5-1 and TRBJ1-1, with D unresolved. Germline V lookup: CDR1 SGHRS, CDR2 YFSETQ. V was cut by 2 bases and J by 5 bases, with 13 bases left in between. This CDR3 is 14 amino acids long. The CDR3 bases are TGCGCCAGCAGCTTTGGCGGCAGGCGGACTGAAGCTTTCTTT. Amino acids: CASSFGGRRTEAFF.

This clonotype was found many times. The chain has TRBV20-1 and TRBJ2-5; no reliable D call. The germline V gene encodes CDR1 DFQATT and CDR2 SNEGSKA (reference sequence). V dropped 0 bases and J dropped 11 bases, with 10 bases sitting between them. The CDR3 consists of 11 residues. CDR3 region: CSAREPEGQYF. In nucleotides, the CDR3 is TGCAGTGCTAGAGAACCGGAAGGGCAGTACTTC.

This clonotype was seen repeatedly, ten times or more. This chain's CDR3 is CSAGGGGIEQYF. CDR3 bases: TGCAGCGCCGGAGGTGGGGGCATCGAGCAGTACTTC. J is TRBJ2-7 and V is TRBV29-1; possible D gene TRBD1, 6 bases. The V end was cut by 7 bases, the J end by 6 bases, with 16 bases between. Germline CDR1 and CDR2: SQVTM and ANQGSEA. The length of the CDR3 is 12 residues.

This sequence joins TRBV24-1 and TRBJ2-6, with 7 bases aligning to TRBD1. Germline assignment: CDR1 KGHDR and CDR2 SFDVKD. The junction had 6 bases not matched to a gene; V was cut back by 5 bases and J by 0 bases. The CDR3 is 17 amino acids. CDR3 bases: TGTGCCACCAGTGGAACAGGGGTGAGCTCTGGGGCCAACGTCCTGACTTTC. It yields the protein CATSGTGVSSGANVLTF.

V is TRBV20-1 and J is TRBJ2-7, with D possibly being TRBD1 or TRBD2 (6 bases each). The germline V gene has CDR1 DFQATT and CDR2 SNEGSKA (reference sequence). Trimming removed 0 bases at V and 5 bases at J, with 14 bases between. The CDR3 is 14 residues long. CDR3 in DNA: TGCAGTGCTAGAGAAGTGGGGGGCGCGAACGAGCAGTACTTC. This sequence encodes CSAREVGGANEQYF.